The clone carrying this T cell receptor (beta chain) turned up a few times. Its antigen is currently unknown. V was shortened by 3 bases and J by 8 bases, with 7 bases between the two germline ends. CDR3 length equals 11 residues. From germline, CDR1 is SGHTA and CDR2 FQGNSA. TCRdb's table, derived via immunoSEQ multiplex PCR, lists solely in-frame clones and lacks some. The sample lists approximately 160,000 clones, more than 70% seen once, with about 2.9% in the top ten. The data stem from a study of cytotoxic CD8 clonotypes in ibrutinib-treated CLL. Study as a whole: Partial response occurred in 24 patients and complete response in 2; at median approximately 68 months, approximately 14 remained remitted and 12 progressed. Overall study findings and caveats: Clonality was higher at ibrutinib response and returned toward baseline at progression.

The sequencing here drew on PBMCs, taken at disease progression, from a patient treated with ibrutinib. This receptor was taken from a human donor with chronic lymphocytic leukemia. The genes are TRBV7-2 and TRBJ1-1; D ambiguous. The CDR3 DNA is TGTGCCAGCAGCTTCGTCACGGAAGCTTTCTTT. This encodes CASSFVTEAFF. The full variable domain, in which reference TRBV7-2 and TRBJ1-1 provide the parts outside the CDR3, is GAGVSQSPSNKVTEKGKDVELRCDPISGHTALYWYRQSLGQGLEFLIYFQGNSAPDKSGLPSDRFSAERTGGSVSTLTIQRTQQEDSAVYLCASSFVTEAFFGQGTRLTVV.